This T cell receptor beta chain was observed in a study of cytomegalovirus exposure and HLA in healthy donors. A multiplex PCR was run with 60 Vbeta primers and 13 Jbeta primers. The method was immunoSEQ multiplex PCR; TCRdb's version includes in-frame clones alone and lacks a portion of them. The sample includes 140,000 or so clones, 88% of them seen just once. Germline loops: CDR1 WSHSY, CDR2 SAAADI. With V trimmed by 6 bases and J by 5 bases, 6 bases remained unmatched. The CDR3 covers 14 residues. Regarding the study as a whole: Researchers reported from a later analysis that most CMV-associated TCR beta chains appeared HLA-restricted. Earlier results showed most TCR beta V segments being productive about 87% or about 30% of the time.

As regards this clone: The antigen remains undetermined.

This receptor was taken from a woman aged 35 to 49 in good health and CMV-seronegative. Sample: PBMCs. This rearrangement joins TRBV10-2 to TRBJ1-1; TRBD1 aligns across 10 bases. CDR3 DNA: TGCGCCAGCAGGGCGACAGGGGGCTATACTGAAGCTTTCTTT. As protein: CASRATGGYTEAFF.